The sequence of this TCR beta chain was determined in a study of shared clonotypes between healthy human individuals. General study results and limits: Between several donors, naive CD4 clonotypes were shared at a level of approximately 5%.

The repertoire was sequenced with immunoSEQ multiplex PCR; TCRdb's copy has only in-frame clones and lacks some. The profile shows 2 million to 2.5 million clones, 90% to 97% of them singletons. It was into CD45RA+ naive and CD45RA-negative memory subsets that the CD4+ cells were split. This clone was seen a single time. The antigen remains undetermined. Other DNA variants within this sample encode the same CDR3. The CDR3 length is 14 residues. Trimming stripped 1 base from V and 1 base from J, with 7 bases between. In germline, CDR1 is KGHSH, CDR2 LQKENI. The V gene is TRBV18, the J gene TRBJ2-5; no clear D gene. The source material was naive CD4+ T cells sorted from blood. Noted subset: CD45RA+ positively selected. This receptor was taken from a man aged 18 to 30 in good health. As DNA, the CDR3 is TGTGCCAGCTCACCACTAGTTGGCCAAGAGACCCAGTACTTC. This gives the protein CASSPLVGQETQYF. The full variable domain, rest sourced from reference TRBV18 and TRBJ2-5, is NAGVMQNPRHLVRRRGQEARLRCSPMKGHSHVYWYRQLPEEGLKFMVYLQKENIIDESGMPKERFSAEFPKEGPSILRIQQVVRGDSAAYFCASSPLVGQETQYFGPGTRLLVL.